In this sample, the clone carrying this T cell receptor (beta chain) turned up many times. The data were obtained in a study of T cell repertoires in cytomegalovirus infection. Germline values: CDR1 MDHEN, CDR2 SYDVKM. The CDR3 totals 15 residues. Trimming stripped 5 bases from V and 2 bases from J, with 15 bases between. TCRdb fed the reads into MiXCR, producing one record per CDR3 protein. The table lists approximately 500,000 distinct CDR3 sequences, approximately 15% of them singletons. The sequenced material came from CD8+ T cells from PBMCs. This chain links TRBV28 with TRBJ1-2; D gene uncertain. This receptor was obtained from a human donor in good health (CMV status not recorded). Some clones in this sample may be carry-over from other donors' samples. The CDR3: CASSRVVDRNYGYTF. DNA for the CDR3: TGTGCCAGCAGTCGGGTAGTAGATAGGAACTATGGCTACACCTTC.